This T cell receptor (beta chain) was obtained from a study of OX40 agonist ivuxolimab in advanced cancers. For the wider study: Ivuxolimab was an agonistic, fully human IgG2 monoclonal antibody directed against OX40 (CD134), a costimulatory receptor. Intravenous ivuxolimab was administered to patients every 2 weeks at six dose levels: 0.01, 0.1, 0.3, 1.5, 3 and 10 mg/kg. Of the roughly 51 patients in dose escalation, around 20 had hepatocellular carcinoma, roughly 15 had melanoma, 9 had renal cell carcinoma and 9 had head and neck cancer. In the dose-escalation cohort, approximately 83% of patients were male, and the mean age was roughly 60 years with a range of about 20 to 90. Patients were allowed to have had prior anti-PD-1, anti-PD-L1 or anti-CTLA-4 therapy, and 40% of the dose-escalation patients had been treated with checkpoint inhibitors. Three dose-escalation patients achieved partial responses, one with hepatocellular carcinoma and two with cutaneous melanoma. The purpose of peripheral TCRbeta sequencing was to test whether ivuxolimab changed TCR sequence diversity and led to clonal T-cell expansion. The paper describes the monotherapy dose-escalation part (N ≈ 52 patients) of the phase I trial of ivuxolimab. The investigation overall reported the following: At doses of 0.1 to 3.0 mg/kg, clonal expansion of both CD4+ and CD8+ blood T cells was observed from baseline to week 6. Which antigens the clonally expanded peripheral T cells were specific for was not determined. Low levels of normalized T-cell clonal expansion were also seen in some nonresponding patients. Partial responders in the 0.1-3.0 mg/kg groups had among the lowest normalized peripheral clonal expansion, especially among CD8+ T cells. After ivuxolimab, expanded clones were on average more numerous among CD8+ T cells than among CD4+ T cells.

Inclusive of the bounding cysteine and phenylalanine, the CDR3 is 19 residues long. Only the CDR3 DNA stays, 57 bases, in frame from base 1. Reading the germline V gene gives CDR1 KGHSH and CDR2 LQKENI. V is shortened by 2 bases, J by 0 bases, and the region joining them spans 17 bases. As concerns this clone: What this receptor recognizes is not known. Qualities for individual bases were not recorded, and no much larger clone is one base off.

Genomic DNA was isolated from the sorted cells so that the TCRbeta CDR3 region could be sequenced. TCRbeta CDR3 regions were sequenced using the immunoSEQ Assay. Held by TCRdb, this immuneACCESS table contains in-frame sequences only and omits some clones. Under half of the omission traces to an unresolved V gene where checked; the cause of the rest is unknown. The sample table holds roughly 96,000 clones, of which roughly four fifths were seen once. The top ten constitute roughly 5.8% of the sample. The trial excluded patients who had a history of autoimmune disease or who were on systemic immunosuppression. Peripheral blood for TCR sequencing was collected from all dose cohorts at baseline, on cycle 4 day 1, and on cycle 7 day 1. The samples were taken from a phase I, first-in-human, multicenter, open-label dose-escalation trial of ivuxolimab. Adults with locally advanced or metastatic melanoma, renal cell, hepatocellular, or head and neck squamous cell carcinoma were enrolled in the trial. Before TCR sequencing, CD4+ and CD8+ T cells were separately sorted from peripheral blood.

The chain links TRBV18 with TRBJ2-6, and possibly TRBD1, on 6 matching bases. This clonotype originated in an adult with an advanced solid tumor such as melanoma, head and neck, liver or kidney cancer. Source: CD4+ or CD8+ T cells sorted from blood, taken in a trial of the OX40 agonist ivuxolimab. The DNA sequence is TGTGCCAGCTCACCAAGACCACCGGGACATCCCTCTGGGGCCAACGTCCTGACTTTC. Translated, it reads CASSPRPPGHPSGANVLTF.